A selection of T cell receptor beta chains follows, all from one sample in a study of T cell repertoires in cytomegalovirus infection. TCRdb recomputed calls from the reads with MiXCR, one row per CDR3 protein. The top ten hold roughly 6.5% of the sample, which has 210,000 or so distinct CDR3 sequences, approximately 6.7% seen once. The sequencing sample was made of PBMCs. These TCRs come from a human donor in good health (CMV status not recorded). Some clones in this sample may be carry-over from other donors' samples. The CDR3 runs from the conserved cysteine through the conserved F or W. Fields, in order: CDR3 protein, CDR3 DNA, J gene, D gene, clone size, V gene. The D gene is left open where the match is weak. The size field reads how often the clone was seen (once, few, many) or a class if it is expanded.

cdr3_aa: CASNTAGSDHNGYTF
cdr3_nt: TGTGCCAGCAACACAGCCGGGTCAGACCACAATGGCTACACCTTC
j_call: TRBJ1-2
d_call: -
clone_size: many
v_call: TRBV12-3/TRBV12-4

cdr3_aa: CASSVEAGAVSGANVLTF
cdr3_nt: TGTGCCAGCAGCGTAGAGGCAGGGGCAGTCTCTGGGGCCAACGTCCTGACTTTC
j_call: TRBJ2-6
d_call: -
clone_size: many
v_call: TRBV9

cdr3_aa: CASSYSDSSYNEQFF
cdr3_nt: TGTGCCAGCAGTTACTCGGACAGTTCCTACAATGAGCAGTTCTTC
j_call: TRBJ2-1
d_call: -
clone_size: many
v_call: TRBV6-2/TRBV6-3

cdr3_aa: CASSPTGAQETQYF
cdr3_nt: TGTGCCAGCAGCCCTACAGGGGCCCAAGAGACCCAGTACTTC
j_call: TRBJ2-5
d_call: TRBD1
clone_size: many
v_call: TRBV7-2

cdr3_aa: CASSFNVNTEAFF
cdr3_nt: TGTGCCAGCAGCTTTAATGTGAACACTGAAGCTTTCTTT
j_call: TRBJ1-1
d_call: -
clone_size: many
v_call: TRBV7-2

cdr3_aa: CASSPRGWETQYF
cdr3_nt: TGTGCCAGCAGCCCCAGAGGGTGGGAGACCCAGTACTTC
j_call: TRBJ2-5
d_call: -
clone_size: many
v_call: TRBV7-2

cdr3_aa: CASSLAWGRGNTEAFF
cdr3_nt: TGTGCCAGCAGCTTAGCGTGGGGCCGCGGGAACACTGAAGCTTTCTTT
j_call: TRBJ1-1
d_call: -
clone_size: many
v_call: TRBV7-2

cdr3_aa: CSARGLENTEAFF
cdr3_nt: TGCAGTGCTAGAGGGTTGGAGAACACTGAAGCTTTCTTT
j_call: TRBJ1-1
d_call: -
clone_size: few
v_call: TRBV20-1

cdr3_aa: CASSIFGSSNTEAFF
cdr3_nt: TGTGCCAGTAGTATCTTCGGGTCATCCAACACTGAAGCTTTCTTT
j_call: TRBJ1-1
d_call: -
clone_size: many
v_call: TRBV19

cdr3_aa: CASSRQGVNEQYF
cdr3_nt: TGTGCCAGCAGCAGACAGGGGGTCAACGAGCAGTACTTC
j_call: TRBJ2-7
d_call: TRBD1
clone_size: many
v_call: TRBV6-1

cdr3_aa: CAISEPSGTGSYEQYF
cdr3_nt: TGTGCCATCAGTGAGCCTTCCGGGACAGGGTCCTACGAGCAGTACTTC
j_call: TRBJ2-7
d_call: TRBD1
clone_size: many
v_call: TRBV10-3

cdr3_aa: CASSQHSGTGDGNEQFF
cdr3_nt: TGTGCCAGCAGCCAACATTCCGGGACAGGGGATGGGAATGAGCAGTTCTTC
j_call: TRBJ2-1
d_call: TRBD1
clone_size: many
v_call: TRBV7-2

cdr3_aa: CASSLATGSEAFF
cdr3_nt: TGTGCCAGCAGCTTAGCGACAGGGTCCGAAGCTTTCTTT
j_call: TRBJ1-1
d_call: TRBD1
clone_size: many
v_call: TRBV7-9

cdr3_aa: CAIRGQGDEQYF
cdr3_nt: TGTGCCATCAGGGGACAGGGAGACGAGCAGTACTTC
j_call: TRBJ2-7
d_call: TRBD1
clone_size: many
v_call: TRBV10-3

cdr3_aa: CASSVTSGGQETQYF
cdr3_nt: TGTGCCAGCAGCGTGACTAGCGGGGGACAAGAGACCCAGTACTTC
j_call: TRBJ2-5
d_call: TRBD2
clone_size: many
v_call: TRBV7-2